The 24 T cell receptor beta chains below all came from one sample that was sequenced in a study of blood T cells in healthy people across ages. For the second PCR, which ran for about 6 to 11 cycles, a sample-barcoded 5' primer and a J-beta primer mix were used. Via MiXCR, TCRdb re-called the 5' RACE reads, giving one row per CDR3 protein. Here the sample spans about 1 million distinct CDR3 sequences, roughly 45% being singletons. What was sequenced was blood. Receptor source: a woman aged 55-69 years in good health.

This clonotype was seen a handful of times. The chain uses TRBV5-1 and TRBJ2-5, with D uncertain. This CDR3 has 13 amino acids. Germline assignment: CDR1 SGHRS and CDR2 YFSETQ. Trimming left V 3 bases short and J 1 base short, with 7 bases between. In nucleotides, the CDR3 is TGCGCCAGCAGCTGGAACACCCAAGAGACCCAGTACTTC. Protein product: CASSWNTQETQYF.

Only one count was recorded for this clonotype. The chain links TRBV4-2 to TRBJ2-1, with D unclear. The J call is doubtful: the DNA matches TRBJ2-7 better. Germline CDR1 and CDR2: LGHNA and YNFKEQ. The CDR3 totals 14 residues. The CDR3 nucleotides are TGTGCCAGCAGCCAAGACGGGCGCTACAATGAGCAGTACTTC. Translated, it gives CASSQDGRYNEQYF.

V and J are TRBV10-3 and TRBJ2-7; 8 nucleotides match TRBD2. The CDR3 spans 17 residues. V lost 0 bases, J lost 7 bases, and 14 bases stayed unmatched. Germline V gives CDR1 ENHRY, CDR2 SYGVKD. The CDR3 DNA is TGTGCCATCAGTGAGTCCCCTCCGGGACTAGGGGGGCGGGAGCAGTACTTC. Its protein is CAISESPPGLGGREQYF.

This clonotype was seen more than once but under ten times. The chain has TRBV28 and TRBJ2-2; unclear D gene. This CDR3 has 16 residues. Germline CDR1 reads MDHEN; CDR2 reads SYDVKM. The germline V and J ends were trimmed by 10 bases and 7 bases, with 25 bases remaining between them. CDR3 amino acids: CATPNPNPFGVGELFF. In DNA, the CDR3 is TGTGCCACCCCAAACCCAAACCCTTTCGGAGTCGGGGAGCTGTTTTTT.

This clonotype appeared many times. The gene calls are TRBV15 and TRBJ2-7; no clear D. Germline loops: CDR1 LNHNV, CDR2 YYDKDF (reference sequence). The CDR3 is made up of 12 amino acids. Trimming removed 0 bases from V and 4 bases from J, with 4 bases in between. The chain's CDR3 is CATSRDRYEQYF. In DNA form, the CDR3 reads TGTGCCACCAGCAGAGATCGATACGAGCAGTACTTC.

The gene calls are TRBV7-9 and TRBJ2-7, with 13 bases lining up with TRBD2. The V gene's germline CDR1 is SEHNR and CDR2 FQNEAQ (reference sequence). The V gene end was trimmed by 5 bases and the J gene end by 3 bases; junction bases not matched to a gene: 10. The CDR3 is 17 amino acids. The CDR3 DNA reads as TGTGCCAGCAGCCCCGGCCGACTAGCGGGGGGCCACTACGAGCAGTACTTC. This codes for CASSPGRLAGGHYEQYF.

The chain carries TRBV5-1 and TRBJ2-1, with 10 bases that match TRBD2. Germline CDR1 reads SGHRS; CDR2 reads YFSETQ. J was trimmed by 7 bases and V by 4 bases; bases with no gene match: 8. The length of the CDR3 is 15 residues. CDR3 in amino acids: CASSPEGLALNEQFF. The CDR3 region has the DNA TGCGCCAGCAGCCCGGAGGGACTAGCGTTGAATGAGCAGTTCTTC.

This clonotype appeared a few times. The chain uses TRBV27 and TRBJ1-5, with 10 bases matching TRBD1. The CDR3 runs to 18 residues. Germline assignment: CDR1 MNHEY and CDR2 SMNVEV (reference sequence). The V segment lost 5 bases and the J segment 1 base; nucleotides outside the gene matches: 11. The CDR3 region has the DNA TGTGCCAGCAGTAAGGGACAGGGGTTAGGGAAAAGCAATCAGCCCCAGCATTTT. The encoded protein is CASSKGQGLGKSNQPQHF.

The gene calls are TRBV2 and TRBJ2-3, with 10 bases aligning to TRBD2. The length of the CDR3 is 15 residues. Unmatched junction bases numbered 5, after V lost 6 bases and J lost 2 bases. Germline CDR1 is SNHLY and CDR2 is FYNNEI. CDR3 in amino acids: CASRRTSGLTDTQYF. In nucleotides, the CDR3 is TGTGCCAGCAGGAGGACTAGCGGACTCACAGATACGCAGTATTTT.

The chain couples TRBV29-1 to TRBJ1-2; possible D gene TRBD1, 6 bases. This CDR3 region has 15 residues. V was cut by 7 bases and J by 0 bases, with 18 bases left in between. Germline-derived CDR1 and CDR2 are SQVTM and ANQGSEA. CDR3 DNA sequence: TGCAGCGGCTTGCCCCTGACAGGTGCTAACTATGGCTACACCTTC. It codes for CSGLPLTGANYGYTF. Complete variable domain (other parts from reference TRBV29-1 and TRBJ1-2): SAVISQKPSRDICQRGTSLTIQCQVDSQVTMMFWYRQQPGQSLTLIATANQGSEATYESGFVIDKFPISRPNLTFSTLTVSNMSPEDSSIYLCSGLPLTGANYGYTFGSGTRLTVV.

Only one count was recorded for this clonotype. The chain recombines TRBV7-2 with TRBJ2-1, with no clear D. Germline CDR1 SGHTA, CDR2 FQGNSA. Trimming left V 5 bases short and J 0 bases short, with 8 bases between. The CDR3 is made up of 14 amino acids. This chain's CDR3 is CASSPHSSYNEQFF. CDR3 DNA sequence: TGTGCCAGCAGCCCCCATAGCTCCTACAATGAGCAGTTCTTC.

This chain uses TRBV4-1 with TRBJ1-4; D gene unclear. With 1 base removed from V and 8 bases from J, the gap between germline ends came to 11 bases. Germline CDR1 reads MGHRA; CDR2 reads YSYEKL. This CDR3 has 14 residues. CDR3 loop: CASSQGARGEKLFF. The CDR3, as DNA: TGCGCCAGCAGCCAAGGAGCACGAGGGGAAAAACTGTTTTTT.

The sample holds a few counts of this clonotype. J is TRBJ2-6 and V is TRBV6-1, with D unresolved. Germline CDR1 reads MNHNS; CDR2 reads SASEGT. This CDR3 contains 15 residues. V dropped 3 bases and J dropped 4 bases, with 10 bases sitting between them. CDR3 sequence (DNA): TGTGCCAGCAGTGACGGACCTTACGGGGCCAACGTCCTGACTTTC. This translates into CASSDGPYGANVLTF.

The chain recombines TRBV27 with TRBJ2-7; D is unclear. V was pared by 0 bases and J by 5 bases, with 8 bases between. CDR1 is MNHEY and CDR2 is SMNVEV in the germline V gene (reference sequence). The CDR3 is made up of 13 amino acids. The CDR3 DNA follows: TGTGCCAGCAGTTTATCGGTAAGAAACGAGCAGTACTTC. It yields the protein CASSLSVRNEQYF.

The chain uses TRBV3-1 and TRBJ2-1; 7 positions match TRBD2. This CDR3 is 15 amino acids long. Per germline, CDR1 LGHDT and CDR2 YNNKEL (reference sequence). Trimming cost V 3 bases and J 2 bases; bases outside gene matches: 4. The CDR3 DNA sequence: TGTGCCAGCAGCCAGGCGGGAGACCCCTACAATGAGCAGTTCTTC. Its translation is CASSQAGDPYNEQFF.

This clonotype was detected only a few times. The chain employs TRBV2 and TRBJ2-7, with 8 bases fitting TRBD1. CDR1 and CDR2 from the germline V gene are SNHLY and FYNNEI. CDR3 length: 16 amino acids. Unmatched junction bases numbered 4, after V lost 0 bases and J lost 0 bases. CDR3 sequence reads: CASSEALGQGSYEQYF. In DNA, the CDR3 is TGTGCCAGCAGTGAAGCCCTCGGACAGGGCTCCTACGAGCAGTACTTC.

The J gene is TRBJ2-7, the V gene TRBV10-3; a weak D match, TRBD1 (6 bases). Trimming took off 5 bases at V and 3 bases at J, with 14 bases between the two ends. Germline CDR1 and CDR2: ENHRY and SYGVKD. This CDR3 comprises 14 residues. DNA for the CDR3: TGTGCCATCAGTAGACCGGGACAACTCTACGAGCAGTACTTC. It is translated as CAISRPGQLYEQYF.

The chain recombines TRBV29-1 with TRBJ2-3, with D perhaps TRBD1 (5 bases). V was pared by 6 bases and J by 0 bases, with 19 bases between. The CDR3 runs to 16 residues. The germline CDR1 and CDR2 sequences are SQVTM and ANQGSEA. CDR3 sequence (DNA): TGCAGCGTCCCCGAACAGGCAGGGTCTAGCACAGATACGCAGTATTTT. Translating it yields CSVPEQAGSSTDTQYF.

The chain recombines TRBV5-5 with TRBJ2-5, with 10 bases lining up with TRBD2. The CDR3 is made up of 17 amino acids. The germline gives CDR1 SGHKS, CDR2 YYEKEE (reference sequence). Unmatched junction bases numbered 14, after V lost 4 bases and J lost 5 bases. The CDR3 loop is CASSLRRWLAGVETQYF. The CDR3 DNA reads TGTGCCAGCAGCCTGAGGAGGTGGCTAGCGGGAGTTGAGACCCAGTACTTC.

The CDR3 loop is CASSWVAGGPREQYF. Written as DNA, the CDR3 is TGTGCCAGCAGTTGGGTAGCGGGAGGGCCCAGGGAGCAGTACTTC. The chain employs TRBV6-2 or TRBV6-3 and TRBJ2-1, with 11 bases fitting TRBD2. Judging by the DNA end, TRBJ2-7 fits better; the J call may be wrong. CDR1 and CDR2 from the germline V gene are MNHEY and SVGEGT. The CDR3 sequence is 15 residues long.

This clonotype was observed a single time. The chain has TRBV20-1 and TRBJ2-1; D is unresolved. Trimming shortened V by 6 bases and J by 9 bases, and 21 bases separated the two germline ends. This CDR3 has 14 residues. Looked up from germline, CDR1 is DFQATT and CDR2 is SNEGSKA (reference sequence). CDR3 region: CSAHSPPRESEQFF. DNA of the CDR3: TGCAGTGCCCATTCCCCCCCAAGAGAGAGTGAGCAGTTCTTC.

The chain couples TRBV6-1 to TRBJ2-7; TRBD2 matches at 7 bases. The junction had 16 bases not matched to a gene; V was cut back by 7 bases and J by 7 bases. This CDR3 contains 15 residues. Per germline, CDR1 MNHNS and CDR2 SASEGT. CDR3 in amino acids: CASTETTSALWEQYF. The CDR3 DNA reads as TGTGCCAGCACCGAAACCACTAGCGCGTTGTGGGAGCAGTACTTC.

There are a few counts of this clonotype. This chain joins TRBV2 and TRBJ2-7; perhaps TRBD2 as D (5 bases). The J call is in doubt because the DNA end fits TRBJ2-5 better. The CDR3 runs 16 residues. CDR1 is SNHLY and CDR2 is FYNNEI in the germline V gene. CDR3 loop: CASSEWVGENQETQYF. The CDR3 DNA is TGTGCCAGCAGTGAATGGGTCGGGGAGAACCAAGAGACCCAGTACTTC.

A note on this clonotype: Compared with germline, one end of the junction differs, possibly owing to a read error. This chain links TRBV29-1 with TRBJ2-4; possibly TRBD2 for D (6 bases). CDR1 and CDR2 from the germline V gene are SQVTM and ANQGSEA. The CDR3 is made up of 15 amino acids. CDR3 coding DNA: TGCGGCGTTGAAGAAGACGGGGGTGTCAAAAACATTCAGTACTTC. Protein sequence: CGVEEDGGVKNIQYF.